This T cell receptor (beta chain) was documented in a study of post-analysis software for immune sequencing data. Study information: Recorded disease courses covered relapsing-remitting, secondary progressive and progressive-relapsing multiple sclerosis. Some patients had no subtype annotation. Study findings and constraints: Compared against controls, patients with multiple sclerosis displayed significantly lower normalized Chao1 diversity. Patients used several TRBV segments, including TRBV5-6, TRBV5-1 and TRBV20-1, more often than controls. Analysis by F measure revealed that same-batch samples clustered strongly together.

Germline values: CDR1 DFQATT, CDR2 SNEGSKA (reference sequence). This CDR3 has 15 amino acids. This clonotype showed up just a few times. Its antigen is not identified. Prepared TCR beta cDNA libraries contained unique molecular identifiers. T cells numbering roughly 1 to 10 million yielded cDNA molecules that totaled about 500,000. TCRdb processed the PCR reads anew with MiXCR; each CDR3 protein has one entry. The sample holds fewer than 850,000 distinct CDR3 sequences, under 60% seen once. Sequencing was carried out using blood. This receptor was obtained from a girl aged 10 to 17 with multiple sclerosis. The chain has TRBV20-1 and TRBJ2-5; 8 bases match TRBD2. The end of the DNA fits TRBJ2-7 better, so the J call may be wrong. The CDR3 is CSARGPLAGGYEQYF. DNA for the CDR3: TGCAGTGCTAGAGGTCCCCTAGCGGGCGGGTACGAGCAGTACTTC.